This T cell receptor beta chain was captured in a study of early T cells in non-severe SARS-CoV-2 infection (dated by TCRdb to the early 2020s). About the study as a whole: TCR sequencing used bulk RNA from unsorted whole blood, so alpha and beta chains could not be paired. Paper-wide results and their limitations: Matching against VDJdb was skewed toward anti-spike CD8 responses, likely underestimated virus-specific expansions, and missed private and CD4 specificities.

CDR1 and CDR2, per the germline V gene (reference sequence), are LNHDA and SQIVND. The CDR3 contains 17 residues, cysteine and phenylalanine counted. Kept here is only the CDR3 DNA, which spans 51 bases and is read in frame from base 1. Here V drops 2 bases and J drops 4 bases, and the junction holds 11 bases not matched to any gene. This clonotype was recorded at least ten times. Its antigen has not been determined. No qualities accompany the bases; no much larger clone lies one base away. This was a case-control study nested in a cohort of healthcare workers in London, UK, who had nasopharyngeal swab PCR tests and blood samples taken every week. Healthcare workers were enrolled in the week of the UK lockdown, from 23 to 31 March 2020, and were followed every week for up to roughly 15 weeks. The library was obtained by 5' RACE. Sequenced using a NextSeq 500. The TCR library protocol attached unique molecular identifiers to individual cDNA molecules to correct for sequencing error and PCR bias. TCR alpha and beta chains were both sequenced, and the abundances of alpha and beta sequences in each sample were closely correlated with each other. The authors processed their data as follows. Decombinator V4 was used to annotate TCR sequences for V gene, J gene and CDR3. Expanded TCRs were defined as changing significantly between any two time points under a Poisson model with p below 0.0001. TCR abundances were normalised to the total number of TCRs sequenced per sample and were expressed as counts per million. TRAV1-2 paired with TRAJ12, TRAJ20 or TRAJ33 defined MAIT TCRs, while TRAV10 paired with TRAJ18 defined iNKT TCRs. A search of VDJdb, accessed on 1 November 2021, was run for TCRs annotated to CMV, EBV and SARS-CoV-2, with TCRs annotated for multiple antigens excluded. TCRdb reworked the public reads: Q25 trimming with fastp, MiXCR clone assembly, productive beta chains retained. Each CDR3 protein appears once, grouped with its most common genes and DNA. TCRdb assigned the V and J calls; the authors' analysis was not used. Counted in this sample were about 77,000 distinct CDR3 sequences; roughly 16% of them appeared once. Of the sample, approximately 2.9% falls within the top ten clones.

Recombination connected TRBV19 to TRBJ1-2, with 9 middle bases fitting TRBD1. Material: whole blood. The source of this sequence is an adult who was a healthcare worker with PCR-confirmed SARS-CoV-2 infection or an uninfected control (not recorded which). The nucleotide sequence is TGTGCCAGTAGTATACTACCCCCCGGACAGGGGTTCTATGGCTACACCTTC. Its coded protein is CASSILPPGQGFYGYTF.